One sample yielded the 13 T cell receptor beta chains listed below, sequenced in a study of T cells and Merkel cell carcinoma outcomes. Only in-frame clones appear in the TCRdb table, and some are missing; sequencing was by immunoSEQ multiplex PCR. Among 400 to 650 clones, 80% to 90% were seen once, and the ten largest hold 10%. Sample: tumor tissue from Merkel cell carcinoma. Receptors originate from a human donor with Merkel cell carcinoma.

The chain uses TRBV30 and TRBJ2-5, with TRBD1 identical over 9 bases. Germline V gives CDR1 GTSNPN, CDR2 SVGIG (reference sequence). After removal of 1 base from V and 4 bases from J, the junction contained 7 bases not matched to a gene. The CDR3 length is 15 residues. In DNA, the CDR3 is TGTGCCTGGAGTGGGGCGACAGGGGGTTCAGAGACCCAGTACTTC. It specifies CAWSGATGGSETQYF.

The rearrangement joins TRBV30 to TRBJ1-2; 7 bases fit TRBD1. This CDR3 has 15 amino acids. V gave up 0 bases and J gave up 8 bases; unmatched junction bases: 12. Germline V gene lookup returns CDR1 GTSNPN and CDR2 SVGIG (reference sequence). Here the CDR3 reads CAWSVGIFGTDGYTF. For the CDR3, the DNA is TGTGCCTGGAGTGTAGGCATTTTCGGGACAGACGGCTACACCTTC.

The V call is TRBV2, the J call TRBJ2-5; tentative D call: TRBD2 (5 bases). The CDR3 is 15 residues long. The germline V gene has CDR1 SNHLY and CDR2 FYNNEI. Between the trimmed V and J ends, which lost 6 bases and 1 base, there was a span of 15 bases. The CDR3 DNA follows: TGTGCCAGCAGACAACCTCGGGGATCCCAAGAGACCCAGTACTTC. Translation: CASRQPRGSQETQYF.

V gene TRBV2 combines with J gene TRBJ2-5; TRBD2 matches 9 bases. Germline V gene lookup returns CDR1 SNHLY and CDR2 FYNNEI. V was pared by 6 bases and J by 2 bases, with 7 bases of the junction left unmatched. This CDR3 has 15 amino acids. CDR3 DNA: TGTGCCAGCAGGCTGGTGGCGGGGGGGCAAGAGACCCAGTACTTC. It encodes CASRLVAGGQETQYF.

The rearrangement links TRBV7-2 to TRBJ2-3, with TRBD2 as a possible D gene (6 bases). Trimming pared 5 bases from V and 2 bases from J, leaving 17 bases between. Looked up from germline, CDR1 is SGHTA and CDR2 is FQGNSA. This CDR3 is built from 16 residues. DNA for the CDR3: TGTGCCAGCAGCCCCGGGACTGGTTCTTACACAGATACGCAGTATTTT. This sequence encodes CASSPGTGSYTDTQYF. The whole variable domain, filled in from reference TRBV7-2 and TRBJ2-3, reads GAGVSQSPSNKVTEKGKDVELRCDPISGHTALYWYRQSLGQGLEFLIYFQGNSAPDKSGLPSDRFSAERTGGSVSTLTIQRTQQEDSAVYLCASSPGTGSYTDTQYFGPGTRLTVL.

The chain joins TRBV30 to TRBJ1-1; D is ambiguous. This CDR3 has 12 amino acids. V lost 2 bases and J lost 1, with 5 bases in between. Looked up from germline, CDR1 is GTSNPN and CDR2 is SVGIG (reference sequence). The CDR3 bases are TGTGCCTGGAGTCCTACGAACACTGAAGCTTTCTTT. It is translated as CAWSPTNTEAFF.

The chain recombines TRBV5-8 with TRBJ2-1, with 10 nucleotides matching TRBD2. Trimming removed 4 bases from V and 7 bases from J; junction bases left unmatched: 23. The CDR3 spans 20 residues. Germline CDR1 and CDR2: SGHTS and YDEGEE. In nucleotides, the CDR3 is TGTGCCAGCAGCGAACTAGCGGGGAAGCCGGGGTTGGGGATATCGAATGAGCAGTTCTTC. Encoded protein: CASSELAGKPGLGISNEQFF.

The chain joins TRBV21-1 to TRBJ1-2. TRBV21-1 is shown as a pseudogene. This CDR3 comprises 17 residues. The CDR3 sequence: CASSKVGWEGQYYGYTF. CDR3 in DNA: TGTGCCAGCAGCAAAGTGGGTTGGGAGGGCCAATACTATGGCTACACCTTC.

This chain uses TRBV19 with TRBJ1-6; no reliable D call. Trimming cost V 4 bases and J 0 bases, with 7 bases left between them. The CDR3 is 15 amino acids. Per germline, CDR1 LNHDA and CDR2 SQIVND (reference sequence). CDR3 sequence reads: CASSRHDSYNSPLHF. Here the CDR3 DNA reads TGTGCCAGTAGTAGGCACGACTCCTATAATTCACCCCTCCACTTT.

V is TRBV5-4 and J is TRBJ1-2; unclear D gene. Trimming cost V 0 bases and J 5 bases, with 5 bases left between them. The germline V gene has CDR1 SGHNT and CDR2 YYREEE (reference sequence). The CDR3 loop spans 12 amino acids. CDR3 nucleotides: TGTGCCAGCAGCTTGGAGCAGTATGGCTACACCTTC. This gives the protein CASSLEQYGYTF.

The chain uses TRBV9 and TRBJ1-1; perhaps TRBD1 as D (6 bases). Germline V gene data show CDR1 as SGDLS and CDR2 as YYNGEE. This CDR3 is 13 amino acids long. V lost 0 bases and J 8 bases, leaving 11 bases between the germline ends. The CDR3 DNA is TGTGCCAGCAGCGTAGTCTCGAGGGGGGAAGCTTTCTTT. Protein sequence: CASSVVSRGEAFF.

This sequence joins TRBV18 and TRBJ1-4; 9 nucleotides match TRBD1. In germline, CDR1 is KGHSH, CDR2 LQKENI. The junction had 15 bases not matched to a gene; V was cut back by 3 bases and J by 7 bases. The length of the CDR3 is 18 residues. CDR3 in DNA: TGTGCCAGCTCACCGGACAGGGGCTTGATGATTGACGCTGAAAAACTGTTTTTT. Its translation is CASSPDRGLMIDAEKLFF.

This clone was counted a few times. J is TRBJ1-4 and V is TRBV12-5, with 8 bases that match TRBD1. V shed 2 bases and J 7 bases; nucleotides not matched to a gene: 9. CDR1 and CDR2 (germline): LGHNT, FRNRAP. The CDR3 is 16 residues long. CDR3 in amino acids: CASGLPSDRVREKLFF. The CDR3 DNA reads TGTGCTAGTGGTTTGCCCTCGGACAGGGTACGTGAAAAACTGTTTTTT.